The 3 T cell receptor beta chains below all came from one sample that was sequenced in a study of T cell responses to AZD1222 COVID-19 vaccine. Libraries were prepared by immunoSEQ multiplex PCR; TCRdb keeps only in-frame clonotypes and omits some of them. The sample lists about 150,000 clones, roughly nine tenths occurring once. The starting material was peripheral blood, obtained on day 0 of AZD1222 vaccination. Source of these receptors: an adult in good health.

This chain uses TRBV28 with TRBJ2-7, with no clear D. Trimming removed 3 bases from V and 2 bases from J, with 8 bases in between. Germline CDR1 is MDHEN and CDR2 is SYDVKM. The CDR3 is 13 residues long. CDR3 sequence reads: CASSLVSTYEQYF. CDR3 nucleotides: TGTGCCAGCAGTTTGGTCTCAACCTACGAGCAGTACTTC.

This chain joins TRBV30 and TRBJ2-7; no reliable D call. Germline lookup yields CDR1 GTSNPN and CDR2 SVGIG (reference sequence). The CDR3 spans 13 residues. V was cut by 0 bases and J by 6 bases, with 12 bases left in between. As DNA, the CDR3 is TGTGCCTGGAGTGTTGGCCCGTTGGCCGAGCAGTACTTC. This gives the protein CAWSVGPLAEQYF.

The chain couples TRBV6-2 or TRBV6-3 to TRBJ1-5, with D possibly matching TRBD1 (6 bases). The V gene's germline CDR1 is MNHEY and CDR2 SVGEGT. Trimming cost V 6 bases and J 4 bases, with 13 bases left between them. This CDR3 comprises 14 residues. The CDR3 DNA sequence: TGTGCCAGCAGCCTCTGGAGGGGGAATCAGCCCCAGCATTTT. Translating it yields CASSLWRGNQPQHF.